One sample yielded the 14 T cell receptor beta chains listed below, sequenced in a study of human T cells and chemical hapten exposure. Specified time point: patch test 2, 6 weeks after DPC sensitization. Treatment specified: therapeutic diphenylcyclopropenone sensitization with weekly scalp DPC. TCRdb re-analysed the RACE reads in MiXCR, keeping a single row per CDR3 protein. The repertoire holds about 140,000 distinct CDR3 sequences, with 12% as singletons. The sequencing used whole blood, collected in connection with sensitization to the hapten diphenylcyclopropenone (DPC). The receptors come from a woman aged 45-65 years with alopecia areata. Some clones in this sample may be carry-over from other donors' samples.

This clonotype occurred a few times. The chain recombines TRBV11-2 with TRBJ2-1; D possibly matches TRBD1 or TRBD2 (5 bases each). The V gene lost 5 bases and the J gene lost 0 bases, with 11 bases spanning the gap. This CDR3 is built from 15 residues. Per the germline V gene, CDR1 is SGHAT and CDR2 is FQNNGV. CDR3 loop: CASSTTRGSYNEQFF. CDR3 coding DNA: TGTGCCAGCAGCACCACTAGGGGCTCCTACAATGAGCAGTTCTTC.

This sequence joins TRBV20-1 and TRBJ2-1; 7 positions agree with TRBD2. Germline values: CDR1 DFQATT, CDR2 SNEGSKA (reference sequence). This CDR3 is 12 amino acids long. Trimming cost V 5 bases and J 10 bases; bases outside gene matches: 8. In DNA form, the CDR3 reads TGCAGTGCTCACTGGCTAGCGGACGAGCAGTTCTTC. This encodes CSAHWLADEQFF.

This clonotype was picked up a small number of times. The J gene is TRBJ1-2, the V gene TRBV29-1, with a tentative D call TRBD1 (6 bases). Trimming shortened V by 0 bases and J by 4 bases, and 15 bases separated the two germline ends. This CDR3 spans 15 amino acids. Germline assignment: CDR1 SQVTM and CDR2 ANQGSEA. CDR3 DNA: TGCAGCGTTGAAGATAAGGGCAGGGGCGGCTATGGCTACACCTTC. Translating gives CSVEDKGRGGYGYTF.

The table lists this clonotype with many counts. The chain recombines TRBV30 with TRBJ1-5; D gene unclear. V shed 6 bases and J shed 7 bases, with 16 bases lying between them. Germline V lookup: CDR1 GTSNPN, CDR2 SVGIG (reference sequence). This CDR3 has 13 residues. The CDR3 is CACSVGMEQPQHF. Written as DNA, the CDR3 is TGTGCCTGCAGCGTAGGGATGGAGCAGCCCCAGCATTTT.

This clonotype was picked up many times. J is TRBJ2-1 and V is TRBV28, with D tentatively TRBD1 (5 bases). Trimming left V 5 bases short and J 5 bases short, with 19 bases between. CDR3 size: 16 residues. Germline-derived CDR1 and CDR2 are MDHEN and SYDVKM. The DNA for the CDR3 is TGTGCCAGCAGTCGCCCTAACAGGTTACTCGACAATGAGCAGTTCTTC. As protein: CASSRPNRLLDNEQFF.

In DNA, the CDR3 is TGTGCCAGCAGCGCCACTGCAGCCAAAAACATTCAGTACTTC. It translates to CASSATAAKNIQYF. The gene calls are TRBV7-2 and TRBJ2-4, with D uncertain. This CDR3 is built from 14 residues. Trimming removed 5 bases from V and 0 bases from J, with 8 bases in between. Per the germline V gene, CDR1 is SGHTA and CDR2 is FQGNSA.

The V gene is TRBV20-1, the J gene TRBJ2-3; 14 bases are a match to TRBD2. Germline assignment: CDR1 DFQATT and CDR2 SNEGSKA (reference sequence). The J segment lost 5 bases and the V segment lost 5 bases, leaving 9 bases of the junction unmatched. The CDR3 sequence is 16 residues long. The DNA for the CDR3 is TGCAGTGCTTCGACTAGCGGGAGGGCCGGGGGAGATACGCAGTATTTT. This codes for CSASTSGRAGGDTQYF.

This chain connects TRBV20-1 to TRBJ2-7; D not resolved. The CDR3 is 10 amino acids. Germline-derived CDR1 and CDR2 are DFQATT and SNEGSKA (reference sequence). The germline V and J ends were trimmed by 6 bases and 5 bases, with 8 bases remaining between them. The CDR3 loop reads CSAQDDEQYF. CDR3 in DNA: TGCAGTGCCCAGGACGACGAGCAGTACTTC.

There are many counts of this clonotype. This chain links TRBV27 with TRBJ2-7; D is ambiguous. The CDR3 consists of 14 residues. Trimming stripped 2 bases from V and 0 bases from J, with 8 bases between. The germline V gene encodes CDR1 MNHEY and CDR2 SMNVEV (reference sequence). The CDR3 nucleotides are TGTGCCAGCAGTTTAGGGCCTTACTCCTACGAGCAGTACTTC. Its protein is CASSLGPYSYEQYF.

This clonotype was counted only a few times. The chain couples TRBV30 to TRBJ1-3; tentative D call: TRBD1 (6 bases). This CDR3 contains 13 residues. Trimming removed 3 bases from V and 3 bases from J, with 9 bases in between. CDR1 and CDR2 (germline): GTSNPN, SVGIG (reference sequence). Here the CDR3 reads CAWRLTGGNTIYF. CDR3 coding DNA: TGTGCCTGGAGGCTGACAGGTGGAAACACCATATATTTT.

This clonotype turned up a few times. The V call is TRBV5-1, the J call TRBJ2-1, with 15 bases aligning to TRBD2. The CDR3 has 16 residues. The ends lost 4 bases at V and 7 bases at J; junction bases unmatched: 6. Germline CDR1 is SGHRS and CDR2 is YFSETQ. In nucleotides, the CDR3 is TGCGCCAGCAGCACGGGACTAGCGGGAGGTCAAAATGAGCAGTTCTTC. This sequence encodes CASSTGLAGGQNEQFF.

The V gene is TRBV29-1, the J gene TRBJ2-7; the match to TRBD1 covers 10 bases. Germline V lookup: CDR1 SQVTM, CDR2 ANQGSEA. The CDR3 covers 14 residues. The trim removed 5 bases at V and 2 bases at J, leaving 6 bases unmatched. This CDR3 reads CSVKTGTGAYEQYF. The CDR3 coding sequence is TGCAGCGTTAAAACCGGGACAGGGGCCTACGAGCAGTACTTC.

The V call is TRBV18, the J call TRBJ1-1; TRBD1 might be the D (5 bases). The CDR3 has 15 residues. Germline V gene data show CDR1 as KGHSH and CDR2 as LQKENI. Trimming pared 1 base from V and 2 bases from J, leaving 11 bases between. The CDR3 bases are TGTGCCAGCTCACCACTGGATTGGGGCAACACTGAAGCTTTCTTT. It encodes CASSPLDWGNTEAFF.

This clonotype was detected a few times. In nucleotides, the CDR3 is TGTGCCAGCATGGAGAATACGAATGAGCAGTTCTTC. It translates to CASMENTNEQFF. The chain carries TRBV25-1 and TRBJ2-1; D remains ambiguous. The CDR3 spans 12 residues. The V gene lost 7 bases and the J gene lost 7 bases, with 11 bases spanning the gap. CDR1 is MGHDK, CDR2 SYGVNS, per germline.